This is a list of T cell receptor beta chains from one sample in a study of regulatory T cells in long-lasting Graves disease. TCRdb reprocessed the multiplex PCR reads with MiXCR, giving one entry per CDR3 protein. The sample has a few hundred thousand distinct CDR3 sequences; 14% are singletons. This same sample was also part of a study on T cells in Graves' hyperthyroidism and ophthalmopathy.

The input for sequencing was peripheral blood mononuclear cells (PBMCs), taken at new diagnosis, from a patient treated with antithyroid drugs. The receptors stem from a woman aged 45-60 years with Graves disease. Each CDR3 is given with its conserved first and last residue. Fields, in order: J gene, V gene, D gene, clone size, CDR3 protein, CDR3 DNA. The D gene is left open where the match is weak. The size of a clone is reported for some rows only, either as once, few or many, or as a class for expanded clones.

TRBJ1-1 | TRBV28 | TRBD1 | many | CAHTTGGVRAEAFF | TGTGCCCATACGACAGGGGGCGTAAGAGCTGAAGCTTTCTTT
TRBJ2-3 | TRBV4-2 | NA | few | CASSQEGPSTDTQYF | TGTGCCAGCAGCCAAGAGGGACCATCCACAGATACGCAGTATTTT
TRBJ2-5 | TRBV9 | TRBD2 | NA | CASSVSAGGQETQYF | TGTGCCAGCAGCGTATCAGCGGGAGGGCAAGAGACCCAGTACTTC
TRBJ2-1 | TRBV27 | TRBD2 | many | CASSGLAGVRGHNEQFF | TGTGCCAGCAGTGGACTAGCGGGAGTCCGGGGTCACAATGAGCAGTTCTTC
TRBJ2-3 | TRBV10-3 | TRBD1 | NA | CAIKSTGGADTQYF | TGTGCCATCAAATCGACAGGGGGGGCAGATACGCAGTATTTT
TRBJ2-1 | TRBV7-9 | NA | many | CASSLRGSELNEQFF | TGTGCCAGCAGCTTAAGAGGGAGCGAACTCAATGAGCAGTTCTTC
TRBJ2-1 | TRBV9 | NA | NA | CASSPTQDSWGVVVYNEQFF | TGTGCCAGCAGCCCCACCCAGGACAGTTGGGGCGTTGTTGTATACAATGAGCAGTTCTTC
TRBJ2-3 | TRBV6-1 | NA | NA | CASRDRGLGPSTDTQYF | TGTGCCAGCAGGGACCGGGGGCTAGGCCCTAGCACAGATACGCAGTATTTT
TRBJ2-2 | TRBV6-1 | NA | few | CASSEVERTNTGELFF | TGTGCCAGCAGTGAAGTGGAGCGAACGAACACCGGGGAGCTGTTTTTT
TRBJ2-5 | TRBV7-9 | TRBD2 | NA | CASSQLAGRGETQYF | TGTGCCAGCAGCCAACTAGCGGGAAGAGGAGAGACCCAGTACTTC
TRBJ2-7 | TRBV5-1 | TRBD1 | many | CASSYSKGARYEQYF | TGCGCCAGCAGCTACTCCAAGGGGGCGAGGTACGAGCAGTACTTC
TRBJ2-3 | TRBV28 | TRBD1 | NA | CASSLTGGMNTDTQYF | TGTGCCAGCAGTCTCACAGGGGGGATGAACACAGATACGCAGTATTTT
TRBJ1-2 | TRBV28 | TRBD1 | many | CASSTTGGGYFNYGYTF | TGTGCCAGCAGTACCACAGGGGGCGGATACTTCAACTATGGCTACACCTTC
TRBJ1-1 | TRBV6-1 | NA | few | CASSEVVRYTEAFF | TGTGCCAGCAGTGAAGTTGTGAGGTACACTGAAGCTTTCTTT
TRBJ2-3 | TRBV7-9 | TRBD2 | NA | CASSLLTSGTDTQYF | TGTGCCAGCAGCTTATTGACTAGCGGCACAGATACGCAGTATTTT
TRBJ2-4 | TRBV18 | NA | NA | CASSPPSGLAKNIQYF | TGTGCCAGCTCACCACCGAGTGGGTTAGCCAAAAACATTCAGTACTTC
TRBJ2-7 | TRBV6-2/TRBV6-3 | TRBD1 | many | CASSYRGTGQYEQYF | TGTGCCAGCAGTTACCGCGGGACAGGGCAATACGAGCAGTACTTC
TRBJ1-1 | TRBV2 | NA | many | CASSVRGNEAFF | TGTGCCAGCAGTGTACGGGGGAATGAAGCTTTCTTT
TRBJ2-5 | TRBV12-3/TRBV12-4 | TRBD2 | many | CASSGSSGSEETQYF | TGTGCCAGCAGTGGTTCTAGCGGGAGTGAGGAGACCCAGTACTTC
TRBJ1-1 | TRBV27 | NA | many | CASSFPLPERGIMNTEAFF | TGTGCCAGCAGTTTCCCCCTACCTGAGAGGGGGATCATGAACACTGAAGCTTTCTTT
TRBJ2-3 | TRBV7-9 | NA | many | CASSLSSGSTDTQYF | TGTGCCAGCAGCTTAAGTAGCGGATCTACAGATACGCAGTATTTT
TRBJ1-4 | TRBV2 | NA | many | CASSVMWGEKLFF | TGTGCCAGCAGTGTCATGTGGGGGGAAAAACTGTTTTTT
TRBJ2-7 | TRBV5-1 | TRBD2 | NA | CASSPRGAGGPPEQYF | TGCGCCAGCAGCCCTCGGGGAGCGGGAGGCCCCCCCGAGCAGTACTTC
TRBJ1-1 | TRBV9 | NA | many | CASSTTGNTEAFF | TGTGCCAGCAGCACGACAGGGAACACTGAAGCTTTCTTT
TRBJ1-2 | TRBV6-5 | NA | many | CASSYSSGDGYTF | TGTGCCAGCAGTTACTCGTCCGGGGATGGCTACACCTTC
TRBJ1-2 | TRBV3-1 | NA | NA | CACSPNWGYGYTF | TGTGCCTGCAGCCCGAACTGGGGCTATGGCTACACCTTC
TRBJ2-1 | TRBV18 | TRBD1 | NA | CASSPFRDRGFGSSNEQFF | TGTGCCAGCTCACCATTCCGGGACAGGGGGTTCGGTAGTTCCAATGAGCAGTTCTTC
TRBJ2-1 | TRBV28 | TRBD2 | many | CASSLGLAGVSYNEQFF | TGTGCCAGCAGTTTAGGACTAGCGGGAGTCTCCTACAATGAGCAGTTCTTC
TRBJ2-1 | TRBV28 | TRBD2 | few | CASRGLEEFF | TGTGCCAGCAGGGGACTAGAGGAGTTCTTC
TRBJ2-3 | TRBV2 | NA | many | CASSDGRAASTDTQYF | TGTGCCAGCAGTGACGGTCGGGCGGCTAGCACAGATACGCAGTATTTT
TRBJ2-7 | TRBV5-1 | NA | many | CASSFWDKAYEQYF | TGCGCCAGCAGCTTTTGGGACAAGGCCTACGAGCAGTACTTC
TRBJ2-3 | TRBV9 | TRBD2 | many | CASSVSGNLDTQYF | TGTGCCAGCAGCGTTAGCGGGAACTTGGATACGCAGTATTTT
TRBJ1-1 | TRBV5-1 | NA | many | CASSSPKMNTEAFF | TGCGCCAGCAGCTCTCCGAAGATGAACACTGAAGCTTTCTTT
TRBJ1-2 | TRBV6-1 | NA | NA | CASSAPGTIYGYTF | TGTGCCAGCAGTGCACCGGGGACGATCTATGGCTACACCTTC
TRBJ2-3 | TRBV5-4 | TRBD2 | few | CASSLGRFPGLGRFVLTDTQYF | TGTGCCAGCAGCTTGGGCCGGTTTCCGGGACTAGGACGATTCGTACTAACAGATACGCAGTATTTT
TRBJ2-1 | TRBV28 | NA | many | CASSVSGPNSVNEQFF | TGTGCCAGCAGTGTCTCAGGACCCAACTCCGTGAATGAGCAGTTCTTC
TRBJ2-7 | TRBV12-3/TRBV12-4 | TRBD1 | many | CASSFWDREVRSYEQYF | TGTGCCAGCAGTTTTTGGGACAGGGAAGTCCGGAGCTACGAGCAGTACTTC
TRBJ2-6 | TRBV19 | NA | NA | CASSPKTGSGANVLTF | TGTGCCAGTAGTCCTAAAACAGGCTCTGGGGCCAACGTCCTGACTTTC
TRBJ1-3 | TRBV5-4 | TRBD1 | NA | CASSFRQGLSGNTIYF | TGTGCCAGCAGCTTTCGACAGGGGTTGTCTGGAAACACCATATATTTT
TRBJ1-1 | TRBV2 | TRBD1 | many | CASRPDRRNTEAFF | TGTGCCAGCAGACCGGACAGGCGGAACACTGAAGCTTTCTTT
TRBJ1-2 | TRBV27 | NA | few | CASSLSTEFYGYTF | TGTGCCAGCAGTTTATCAACAGAGTTTTATGGCTACACCTTC
TRBJ2-5 | TRBV20-1 | TRBD2 | once | CSAREGLAGAPETQYF | TGCAGTGCTAGAGAGGGACTAGCGGGAGCCCCAGAGACCCAGTACTTC
TRBJ2-7 | TRBV10-3 | NA | once | CAISESSEQYF | TGTGCCATCAGTGAGTCGTCCGAGCAGTACTTC
TRBJ1-4 | TRBV4-1 | TRBD1 | NA | CASSHIGTENEKLFF | TGCGCCAGCAGCCATATCGGGACAGAGAATGAAAAACTGTTTTTT
TRBJ2-7 | TRBV5-1 | NA | NA | CASSLDPQRNSYEQYF | TGCGCCAGCAGCTTGGACCCACAGAGAAACTCCTACGAGCAGTACTTC
TRBJ2-3 | TRBV20-1 | NA | many | CSAPKTGRSLTDTQYF | TGCAGTGCTCCAAAGACAGGGAGGTCGCTAACAGATACGCAGTATTTT
TRBJ1-4 | TRBV6-1 | NA | NA | CASSSLLVDTREKLFF | TGTGCCAGCTCTTCACTCTTGGTCGATACTCGCGAAAAACTGTTTTTT
TRBJ2-7 | TRBV2 | NA | many | CASTPTPYEQYF | TGTGCCAGCACCCCGACACCCTACGAGCAGTACTTC
TRBJ2-2 | TRBV28 | TRBD1 | many | CASSAPGQGFSNTGELFF | TGTGCCAGCAGTGCCCCGGGACAGGGCTTTTCGAACACCGGGGAGCTGTTTTTT
TRBJ2-1 | TRBV20-1 | TRBD1 | NA | CSARKRTGVDEQFF | TGCAGTGCTAGAAAAAGGACAGGGGTTGATGAGCAGTTCTTC
TRBJ1-6 | TRBV5-5 | TRBD1 | few | CASSTDRGDSPLHF | TGTGCCAGCAGCACGGACAGGGGGGATTCACCCCTCCACTTT
TRBJ1-2 | TRBV30 | TRBD1 | many | CAWSIQGDRSYTF | TGTGCCTGGAGCATACAGGGGGACAGGAGCTACACCTTC
TRBJ2-7 | TRBV11-2 | TRBD1 | many | CASSLSRGLYEQYF | TGTGCCAGCAGCTTATCCAGGGGGCTTTACGAGCAGTACTTC
TRBJ1-2 | TRBV28 | NA | few | CASSMFGSFYGYTF | TGTGCCAGCAGTATGTTCGGGAGCTTCTATGGCTACACCTTC
TRBJ1-1 | TRBV28 | TRBD1 | many | CASSLTGQGIGTEAFF | TGTGCCAGCAGTTTAACGGGACAGGGTATAGGCACTGAAGCTTTCTTT